A single sample gave rise to the 11 T cell receptor beta chains below, sequenced in a study of blood T cell repertoires in COVID-19. Sequenced by immunoSEQ multiplex PCR; TCRdb stores in-frame clones only, minus some. Of some 150,000 clones listed, around nine tenths are singletons. The specimen sequenced was peripheral blood. The source of these receptors is a human donor in a cohort sampled during active COVID-19.

This chain uses TRBV7-2 with TRBJ1-2, with 8 nucleotides matching TRBD1. Trimming cost V 5 bases and J 4 bases; bases outside gene matches: 6. The CDR3 contains 14 residues. From germline, CDR1 is SGHTA and CDR2 FQGNSA. The CDR3 region has the DNA TGTGCCAGCAGCCTGGACAGGGACTTCTATGGCTACACCTTC. This translates into CASSLDRDFYGYTF.

The chain uses TRBV28 and TRBJ1-5; no clear D. Per germline, CDR1 MDHEN and CDR2 SYDVKM. The V end lost 5 bases, the J end lost 7 bases, and 15 bases lay between the germline ends. CDR3 size: 14 residues. In DNA form, the CDR3 reads TGTGCCAGCAGTACCCCGGGGTGGGAACAGCCCCAGCATTTT. Protein sequence: CASSTPGWEQPQHF.

This clone was observed a single time. The chain joins TRBV7-9 to TRBJ2-1, with D possibly TRBD1 on 6 matching bases. CDR3 length equals 14 residues. The V gene lost 5 bases and the J gene lost 10 bases, with 18 bases spanning the gap. Germline-derived CDR1 and CDR2 are SEHNR and FQNEAQ (reference sequence). The CDR3 DNA sequence: TGTGCCAGCAGCGCCCCCCTTGAGGGGGTGGAGCAGTTCTTC. Translated, it gives CASSAPLEGVEQFF. Full variable domain (remainder filled in from reference TRBV7-9 and TRBJ2-1): DTGVSQNPRHKITKRGQNVTFRCDPISEHNRLYWYRQTLGQGPEFLTYFQNEAQLEKSRLLSDRFSAERPKGSFSTLEIQRTEQGDSAMYLCASSAPLEGVEQFFGPGTRLTVL.

The genes are TRBV28 and TRBJ1-2; D gene ambiguous. The V and J ends lost 5 bases and 4 bases respectively, with 20 bases between them. This CDR3 spans 16 amino acids. CDR1 and CDR2 (germline): MDHEN, SYDVKM. CDR3 DNA: TGTGCCAGCAGTACCCCGAGGAGGGCCGCAATCTATGGCTACACCTTC. Translated, it gives CASSTPRRAAIYGYTF.

Within the sample, this clone is large. V usage is TRBV12-3 or TRBV12-4 and J usage is TRBJ1-4; D is ambiguous. The CDR3 has 11 amino acids. Trimming shortened V by 3 bases and J by 11 bases, and 7 bases separated the two germline ends. CDR3 sequence (DNA): TGTGCCAGCAGTTTTGGGGAGAAACTGTTTTTT. Translation gives CASSFGEKLFF.

This chain connects TRBV19 to TRBJ2-5; 7 bases are shared with TRBD2. Germline lookup yields CDR1 LNHDA and CDR2 SQIVND (reference sequence). The V gene end was trimmed by 5 bases and the J gene end by 3 bases; junction bases not matched to a gene: 6. The CDR3 is made up of 14 amino acids. CDR3 region: CASSLGRGKETQYF. Written as DNA, the CDR3 is TGTGCCAGTAGTCTCGGGCGGGGGAAAGAGACCCAGTACTTC.

The chain combines TRBV5-1 with TRBJ2-5; D might be TRBD1 (5 bases). The CDR3 spans 20 residues. In germline, CDR1 is SGHRS, CDR2 YFSETQ. V lost 4 bases, J lost 1 base, and 29 bases lay in between. CDR3: CASSVSGRRVLAWAQETQYF. Written as DNA, the CDR3 is TGCGCCAGCAGCGTCTCCGGTCGCAGGGTCCTCGCCTGGGCCCAAGAGACCCAGTACTTC.

This clone was counted at least ten times. The chain combines TRBV29-1 with TRBJ2-7, with 7 bases aligning to TRBD1. The J segment lost 4 bases and the V segment lost 4 bases, leaving 4 bases of the junction unmatched. Germline V gene sequence: CDR1 SQVTM, CDR2 ANQGSEA. The CDR3 loop spans 12 amino acids. The CDR3 spells CSVVGRGYEQYF. CDR3 nucleotide sequence: TGCAGCGTTGTCGGCAGGGGGTACGAGCAGTACTTC.

This chain joins TRBV18 and TRBJ2-7; 7 bases align to TRBD1. Germline CDR1 reads KGHSH; CDR2 reads LQKENI. Losses at the gene ends were 3 bases for V and 2 bases for J; bases not matched to a gene: 7. This CDR3 is 15 amino acids long. The CDR3: CASSPETGVPYEQYF. The CDR3 DNA is TGTGCCAGCTCACCGGAAACAGGGGTCCCCTACGAGCAGTACTTC.

This chain uses TRBV7-6 with TRBJ2-1; 13 bases line up with TRBD2. J gave up 0 bases and V 2 bases, and 10 bases lay outside the gene matches. This CDR3 spans 20 amino acids. Germline CDR1 and CDR2: SGHVS and FNYEAQ. The CDR3 protein is CASSLHMKRTSGSSYNEQFF. CDR3 DNA: TGTGCCAGCAGCTTACACATGAAAAGGACTAGCGGGAGCTCCTACAATGAGCAGTTCTTC.

This clone was observed a handful of times. This may be a read error: a much more frequent sequence differs by one nucleotide. At the DNA level, this CDR3 is encoded by other sequences in the same sample as well. V is TRBV11-2 and J is TRBJ2-7, with 8 bases identical to TRBD1. The V gene end was trimmed by 4 bases and the J gene end by 2 bases; junction bases not matched to a gene: 4. The CDR3 is 14 residues long. The germline CDR1 and CDR2 sequences are SGHAT and FQNNGV. The CDR3 DNA sequence: TGTGCCAGCAGCTCCGGGACAGGACCCTACGAGCAGTACTTC. Residues: CASSSGTGPYEQYF.